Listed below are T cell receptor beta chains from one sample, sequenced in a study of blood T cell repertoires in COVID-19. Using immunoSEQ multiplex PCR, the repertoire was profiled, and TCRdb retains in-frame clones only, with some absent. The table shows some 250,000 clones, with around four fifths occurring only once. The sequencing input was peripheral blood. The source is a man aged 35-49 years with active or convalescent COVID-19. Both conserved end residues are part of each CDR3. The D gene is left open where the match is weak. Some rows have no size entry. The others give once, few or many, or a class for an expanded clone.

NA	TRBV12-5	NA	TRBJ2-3	TGTGCTAGTGCATACAGTCCCCCAGGGGATACGCAGTATTTT	CASAYSPPGDTQYF
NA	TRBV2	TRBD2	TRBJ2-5	TGTGCCAGCAGTGAACGTAGCGGGATAAAGACCCAGTACTTC	CASSERSGIKTQYF
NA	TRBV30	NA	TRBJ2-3	TGTGCCTGGAGTGGGCAGGGGCCAGATACGCAGTATTTT	CAWSGQGPDTQYF
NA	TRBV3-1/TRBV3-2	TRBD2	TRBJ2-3	TGTGCCAGCAGCCAACCGGCGGGGGGGAGAGATACGCAGTATTTT	CASSQPAGGRDTQYF
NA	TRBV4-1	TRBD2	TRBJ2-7	TGCGCCAGCAGCCGGGAGGGAGGGCCATACGAGCAGTACTTC	CASSREGGPYEQYF
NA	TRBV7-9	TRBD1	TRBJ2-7	TGTGCCAGCAACCGTGGGACAGGGGTGAACGAGCAGTACTTC	CASNRGTGVNEQYF
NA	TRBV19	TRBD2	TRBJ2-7	TGTGCCAGTAGTACCCAGAGGACTAGCGGCTACGAGCAGTACTTC	CASSTQRTSGYEQYF
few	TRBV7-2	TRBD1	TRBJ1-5	TGTGCCAGCAGCTTAGGGGACAGTACCCAGCATTTT	CASSLGDSTQHF
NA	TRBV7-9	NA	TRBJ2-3	TGTGCCAGCGTACCACTCGGGATAACCAAGGAAGATACGCAGTATTTT	CASVPLGITKEDTQYF
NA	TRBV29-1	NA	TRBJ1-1	TGCAGCGTTGAATTGCCGGGTTGGTACACTGAAGCTTTCTTT	CSVELPGWYTEAFF
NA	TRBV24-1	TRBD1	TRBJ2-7	TGTGCCACCAGCACAGGGGGTTCCTACGAGCAGTACTTC	CATSTGGSYEQYF
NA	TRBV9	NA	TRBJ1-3	TGTGCCAGCAGCGAGGGGGAGGGCCACTCTGGAAACACCATATATTTT	CASSEGEGHSGNTIYF
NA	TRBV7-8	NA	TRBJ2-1	TGTGCCAGCAGCTTAGACGTCAGGGGGGATGAGCAGTTCTTC	CASSLDVRGDEQFF
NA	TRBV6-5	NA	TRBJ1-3	TGTGCCAGCAGTTCCCCAGGGCTTCTGGACACCATATATTTT	CASSSPGLLDTIYF
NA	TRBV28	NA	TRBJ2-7	TGTGCCAGCAGTTTAGGTCCGGGCGAGCAGTACTTC	CASSLGPGEQYF
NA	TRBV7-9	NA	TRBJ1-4	TGTGCCAGCAGCCCCCAGGGAGGGGATGAAAAACTGTTTTTT	CASSPQGGDEKLFF
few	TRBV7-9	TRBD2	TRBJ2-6	TGTGCCTGGGGGGGTTCTGGGGCCAACGTCCTGACTTTC	CAWGGSGANVLTF
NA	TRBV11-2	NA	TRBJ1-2	TGTGCCAGCAGCCCAGAGGCAGCAGTGAGGGGCTACACCTTC	CASSPEAAVRGYTF
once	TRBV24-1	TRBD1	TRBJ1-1	TGTGCCACTTCCAGGGGGCTCAACACTGAAGCTTTCTTT	CATSRGLNTEAFF
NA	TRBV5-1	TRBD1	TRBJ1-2	TGCGCCAGCAGCCGGGGACAGGTTTATGGCTACACCTTC	CASSRGQVYGYTF
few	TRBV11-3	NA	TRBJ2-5	TGTGCCAGCAGCCCCAGGGGTGGAGAGACCCAGTACTTC	CASSPRGGETQYF
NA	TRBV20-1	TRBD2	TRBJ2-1	TGCAGTGCTAGTAGCGGGAGTAACTCCTACAATGAGCAGTTCTTC	CSASSGSNSYNEQFF
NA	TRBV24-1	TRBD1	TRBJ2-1	TGTGCCACCAGTGATTTCCGCGGGACAGGGGGTGGTGGTGAGCAGTTCTTC	CATSDFRGTGGGGEQFF
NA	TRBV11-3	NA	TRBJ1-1	TGTGCCAGCAGCTTACGGTTGGACACTGAAGCTTTCTTT	CASSLRLDTEAFF
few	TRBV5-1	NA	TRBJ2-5	TGCGCCAGCAGCTCACAACAAGAGACCCAGTACTTC	CASSSQQETQYF
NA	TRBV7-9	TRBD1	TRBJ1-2	TGTGCCAGCAGCTGGGGGGACAGGGCCGCCTATGGCTACACCTTC	CASSWGDRAAYGYTF
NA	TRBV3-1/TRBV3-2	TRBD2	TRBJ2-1	TGTGCCAGCAGCGGAACGGGACTAGCGGGAGGCCGAGCCGAGTTCTTC	CASSGTGLAGGRAEFF
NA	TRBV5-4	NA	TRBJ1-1	TGTGCCAGCAGCGTTGTCCAGGGCCTGAACACTGAAGCTTTCTTT	CASSVVQGLNTEAFF
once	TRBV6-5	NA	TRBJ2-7	TGTGCCAGCAGTCCTCAACAGAAATTCTACGAGCAGTACTTC	CASSPQQKFYEQYF
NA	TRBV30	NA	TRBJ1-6	TGTGCCTGGACTACTAATTCACCCCTCCACTTT	CAWTTNSPLHF
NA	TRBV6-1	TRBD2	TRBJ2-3	TGTGCCAGCAGTGAAAAGTGGGGGGGAGATACGCAGTATTTT	CASSEKWGGDTQYF
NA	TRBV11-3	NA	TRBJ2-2	NA	CASSFGSGDSPGELFF
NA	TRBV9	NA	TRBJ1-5	TGTGCCAGCAGCGTGGGAGGTTCCAATCAGCCCCAGCATTTT	CASSVGGSNQPQHF
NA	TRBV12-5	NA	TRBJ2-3	TGTGCTAGTGGTTTGTCTTTAAGTAGGGGGAGCACAGATACGCAGTATTTT	CASGLSLSRGSTDTQYF
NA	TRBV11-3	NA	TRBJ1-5	TGTGCCAGCAGCTCAGGGTGGACTCAGCCCCAGCATTTT	CASSSGWTQPQHF
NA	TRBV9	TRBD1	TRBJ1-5	TGTGCCAGCAGCCCCGGGACAGGTAGCAATCAGCCCCAGCATTTT	CASSPGTGSNQPQHF
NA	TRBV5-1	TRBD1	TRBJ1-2	TGCGCCAGCAGCTTAGGCTTATTGGGACAGGGTGATGGCTACACCTTC	CASSLGLLGQGDGYTF
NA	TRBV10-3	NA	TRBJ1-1	TGTGCCATCAGGTACTCCATGAACACTGAAGCTTTCTTT	CAIRYSMNTEAFF
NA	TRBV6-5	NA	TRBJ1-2	TGTGCCAGCAGTTCTCAGGGCTACGGCTACACCTTC	CASSSQGYGYTF
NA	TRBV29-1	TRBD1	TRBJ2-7	TGCAGCGTTGAAAGGGCAGGGGGCGACGAGCAGTACTTC	CSVERAGGDEQYF
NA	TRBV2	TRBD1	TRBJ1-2	TGTGCCAGCAGTCAACAGGGGATGGGCTATGGCTACACCTTC	CASSQQGMGYGYTF
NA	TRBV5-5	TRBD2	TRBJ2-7	TGTGCCAGCAGCCCCGGGGGGACGGTCCGTTCCTACGAGCAGTACTTC	CASSPGGTVRSYEQYF